This passage covers 3 T cell receptor beta chains from one sample sequenced in a study of identical twins. MiXCR was run by TCRdb on the 5' RACE reads, yielding one entry per CDR3 protein. The top ten hold about 3% of the sample, which has some 270,000 distinct CDR3 sequences, about 8% seen once. This sample was also put to use in a study of yellow fever vaccine responses in identical twins.

Source material: CD8+ T cells sorted from blood. Every receptor here comes from a woman aged 18-30 years in good health.

This clonotype was found a few times. This sequence joins TRBV4-3 and TRBJ2-5; 8 nucleotides agree with TRBD2. The germline V gene encodes CDR1 LGHNA and CDR2 YSLEER. The CDR3 spans 19 residues. With 0 bases clipped from V and 2 bases from J, the junction kept 14 bases outside the gene matches. CDR3 sequence: CASSQEPGGLLVAQETQYF. In DNA, the CDR3 is TGCGCCAGCAGCCAAGAACCGGGAGGGCTGTTAGTCGCTCAAGAGACCCAGTACTTC.

This clonotype was picked up a small number of times. The chain links TRBV6-4 to TRBJ2-3; 12 bases fit TRBD2. The CDR3 covers 15 residues. Looked up from germline, CDR1 is MRHNA and CDR2 is SNTAGT. The V gene end was trimmed by 6 bases and the J gene end by 5 bases; junction bases not matched to a gene: 6. The CDR3 protein is CASRRLAGDQDTQYF. CDR3 bases: TGTGCCAGCAGACGACTAGCGGGGGATCAAGATACGCAGTATTTT.

About this clonotype: A clone one base away is much larger, so this may be a read error. The chain joins TRBV5-1 to TRBJ2-2; 7 bases fit TRBD2. The CDR3 loop spans 17 amino acids. CDR1 SGHRS and CDR2 YFSETQ come from the germline V gene. The DNA for the CDR3 is TGCGCCAGCAGCCCCCGGACTAGGGGCTCTAACACCTGGGAGCTGTTTTTT. Amino acid sequence: CASSPRTRGSNTWELFF.